The 12 T cell receptor beta chains below come from one sample, sequenced in a study of cytomegalovirus exposure and HLA in healthy donors (dated by TCRdb to between 2016 and 2019). The receptor library was made with the immunoSEQ multiplex PCR assay. The multiplex PCR relied on a mix of 60 forward primers for TCR Vbeta segments and 13 reverse primers for TCR Jbeta segments. TCRdb limited this immuneACCESS table to in-frame rearrangements with V and J called. A share of clones is missing; checked studies link under half to unresolved V genes, and the rest is unexplained. The sample table shows some 100,000 clones, and 81% are seen once. The ten most abundant clones make up 1.2% of the sample. The sample taken for sequencing was PBMCs. These receptor sequences come from a girl aged 2 to 10 in good health and CMV-seropositive.

The V gene is TRBV5-6, the J gene TRBJ2-1, with D unresolved. CDR1 is SGHDT and CDR2 is YYEEEE in the germline V gene. The CDR3 is 13 amino acids. V lost 0 bases and J 7 bases, leaving 8 bases between the germline ends. DNA for the CDR3: TGTGCCAGCAGCTTGGCCTACCCGAATGAGCAGTTCTTC. Its protein product is CASSLAYPNEQFF.

The V gene is TRBV29-1, the J gene TRBJ1-4; D is undetermined. Germline-derived CDR1 and CDR2 are SQVTM and ANQGSEA. Trimming removed 4 bases at V and 5 bases at J, with 14 bases between. This CDR3 has 14 residues. The CDR3 DNA sequence: TGCAGCGTTGCGGGAGAGACCTTGAATGAAAAACTGTTTTTT. Its protein is CSVAGETLNEKLFF.

The rearrangement uses TRBV9 and TRBJ2-6, with D possibly matching TRBD1 (5 bases). V was cut by 4 bases and J by 4 bases, with 12 bases left in between. The CDR3 consists of 15 residues. Looked up from germline, CDR1 is SGDLS and CDR2 is YYNGEE. CDR3 DNA sequence: TGTGCCAGCAGCCTACAGGATGGGGGGGCCAACGTCCTGACTTTC. This translates into CASSLQDGGANVLTF.

V usage is TRBV30 and J usage is TRBJ1-5; 8 positions agree with TRBD1. This CDR3 spans 13 amino acids. Germline values: CDR1 GTSNPN, CDR2 SVGIG (reference sequence). J lost 8 bases, V lost 2 bases, and 5 bases had no gene match. The CDR3 here is CAWSTTGGKPQHF. The DNA for the CDR3 is TGTGCCTGGAGTACCACAGGGGGAAAGCCCCAGCATTTT.

The chain employs TRBV6-5 and TRBJ1-1; perhaps TRBD1 as D (5 bases). The CDR3 is 14 residues long. CDR1 and CDR2 (germline): MNHEY, SVGAGI. Deletions cut 0 bases from V and 5 bases from J, with 10 bases between. The CDR3 sequence is CASSYSPGSTEAFF. CDR3 bases: TGTGCCAGCAGTTACTCGCCAGGGTCAACTGAAGCTTTCTTT.

This rearrangement joins TRBV6-5 to TRBJ2-5; TRBD2 is a possible D gene (6 bases). The V and J ends lost 8 bases and 5 bases respectively, with 12 bases between them. CDR3 size: 12 residues. Germline V gene data show CDR1 as MNHEY and CDR2 as SVGAGI. CDR3 sequence reads: CASGDGGETQYF. DNA for the CDR3: TGTGCCAGCGGGGACGGAGGGGAGACCCAGTACTTC.

The chain combines TRBV29-1 with TRBJ1-2, with D maybe TRBD1 (6 bases). This CDR3 is built from 12 residues. V was pared by 7 bases and J by 2 bases, with 11 bases between. Germline V gene sequence: CDR1 SQVTM, CDR2 ANQGSEA. CDR3 loop: CSAQDRNYGYTF. CDR3 DNA sequence: TGCAGCGCCCAGGACAGAAACTATGGCTACACCTTC.

The chain employs TRBV29-1 and TRBJ2-3; TRBD2 matches 10 bases. Germline trimming cut 3 bases from V and 6 bases from J; bases unmatched to any gene: 3. Per germline, CDR1 SQVTM and CDR2 ANQGSEA. The CDR3 has 13 residues. The CDR3 sequence is CSVDLAGADTQYF. DNA for the CDR3: TGCAGCGTTGATCTAGCGGGAGCGGATACGCAGTATTTT.

This chain connects TRBV7-6 to TRBJ2-7, with 9 bases that match TRBD1. CDR3 length: 15 residues. Germline CDR1 is SGHVS and CDR2 is FNYEAQ. The junction had 7 bases not matched to a gene; V was cut back by 1 base and J by 6 bases. Written as DNA, the CDR3 is TGTGCCAGCAGCTTAGTGGGACAGGGTGTTTGCGAGCAGTACTTC. Amino acid sequence: CASSLVGQGVCEQYF.

Here the CDR3 DNA reads TGTGCTTCTAAACCTGCGGGTGGGAACACTGAAGCTTTCTTT. Residues: CASKPAGGNTEAFF. The J gene is TRBJ1-1, the V gene TRBV6-5; D not resolved. CDR3 length: 14 amino acids. Germline CDR1 reads MNHEY; CDR2 reads SVGAGI.

This clone was observed a single time. This chain links TRBV5-1 with TRBJ1-1, with D possibly TRBD1 on 5 matching bases. Germline CDR1 is SGHRS and CDR2 is YFSETQ. V lost 5 bases, J lost 1 base, and 15 bases lay in between. The CDR3 has 15 amino acids. CDR3: CASRGVGAANTEAFF. The CDR3 DNA sequence: TGCGCCAGCAGAGGGGTGGGTGCCGCGAACACTGAAGCTTTCTTT. Drawing the rest from reference TRBV5-1 and TRBJ1-1, the complete variable domain is KAGVTQTPRYLIKTRGQQVTLSCSPISGHRSVSWYQQTPGQGLQFLFEYFSETQRNKGNFPGRFSGRQFSNSRSEMNVSTLELGDSALYLCASRGVGAANTEAFFGQGTRLTVV.

V usage is TRBV27 and J usage is TRBJ2-2; 11 bases agree with TRBD2. Per the germline V gene, CDR1 is MNHEY and CDR2 is SMNVEV (reference sequence). The CDR3 has 17 amino acids. V shed 3 bases and J 5 bases; nucleotides not matched to a gene: 8. The CDR3 nucleotides read TGTGCCAGCAGTTTTTTGGCTAGCGGGAGGACAACCGGGGAGCTGTTTTTT. Its translation is CASSFLASGRTTGELFF.